This T cell receptor (beta chain) is from a study of neurological immune-mediated disorders. Study in general: Among roughly 35 multiple sclerosis patients, about 30 were relapsing-remitting and 3 were secondary progressive. Study-level results: The repertoires of 18 of 34 multiple sclerosis patients fell into one related-CDR3 cluster (a possible signature) under phylogenetic grouping.

TCRdb independently ran MiXCR on the 5' RACE reads; one entry per CDR3 protein. The sample includes about 87,000 distinct CDR3 sequences, 3% to 4.5% of them seen just once. The J segment lost 10 bases and the V segment lost 7 bases, leaving 15 bases of the junction unmatched. Germline values: CDR1 SGHTA, CDR2 FQGNSA. CDR3 length: 16 amino acids. This clonotype has ten or more counts. What it binds is unknown. The chain has TRBV7-2 and TRBJ2-1; 11 bases line up with TRBD2. Material: PBMCs. The sequence was collected from a woman between 45 and 60 years old with multiple sclerosis. CDR3 protein: CASTQGGLAGGGEQFF. In DNA, the CDR3 is TGTGCCAGCACCCAGGGGGGGCTAGCGGGGGGAGGCGAGCAGTTCTTC.